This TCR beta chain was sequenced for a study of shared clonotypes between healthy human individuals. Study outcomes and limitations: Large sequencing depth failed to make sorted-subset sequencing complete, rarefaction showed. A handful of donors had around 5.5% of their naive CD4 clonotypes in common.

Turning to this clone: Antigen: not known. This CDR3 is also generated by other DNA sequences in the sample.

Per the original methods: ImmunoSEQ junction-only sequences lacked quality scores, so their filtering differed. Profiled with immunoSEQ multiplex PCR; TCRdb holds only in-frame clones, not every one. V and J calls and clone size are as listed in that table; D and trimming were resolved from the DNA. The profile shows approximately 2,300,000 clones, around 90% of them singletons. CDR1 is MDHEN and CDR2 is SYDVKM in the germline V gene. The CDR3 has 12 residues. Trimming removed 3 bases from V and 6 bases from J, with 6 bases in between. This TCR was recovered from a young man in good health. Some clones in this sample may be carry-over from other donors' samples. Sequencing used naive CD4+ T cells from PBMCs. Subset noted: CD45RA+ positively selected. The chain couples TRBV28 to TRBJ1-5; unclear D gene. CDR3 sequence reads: CASSLFGQPQHF. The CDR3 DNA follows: TGTGCCAGCAGTTTGTTCGGTCAGCCCCAGCATTTT.